Presented here are 3 T cell receptor beta chains from one specimen sequenced in a study of cytomegalovirus exposure and HLA in healthy donors. In the PCR, 60 Vbeta and 13 Jbeta primers were used. The table came from immunoSEQ multiplex PCR; TCRdb's copy has only in-frame clones and leaves some out. The sample comprises roughly 150,000 clones, 65% to 90% of which are singletons, and around 6.6% rests with the top ten. Sequenced sample: PBMCs. Receptor source: a woman aged 50 to 60 in good health and CMV-seropositive.

This clone turned up a few times. The V call is TRBV7-6, the J call TRBJ2-7, with 7 nucleotides matching TRBD2. CDR3 length equals 13 residues. The V and J ends lost 5 bases and 5 bases, in that order; junction bases with no gene match: 6. Germline assignment: CDR1 SGHVS and CDR2 FNYEAQ. Here the CDR3 DNA reads TGTGCCAGCAGCCCACTAGCGTTCCACGAGCAGTACTTC. Translating it yields CASSPLAFHEQYF.

The chain combines TRBV6-6 with TRBJ2-2; D may be TRBD2 (6 bases). Germline-derived CDR1 and CDR2 are MNHNY and SVGAGI (reference sequence). The CDR3 extends over 13 amino acids. V was shortened by 6 bases and J by 4 bases, with 9 bases between the two germline ends. CDR3 sequence (DNA): TGTGCCAGCAGAACGCGGGGCACCGGGGAGCTGTTTTTT. Amino acids: CASRTRGTGELFF.

The chain uses TRBV13 and TRBJ1-2, with D uncertain. This CDR3 region has 14 residues. The V gene lost 3 bases and the J gene lost 4 bases, with 12 bases spanning the gap. Germline CDR1 and CDR2: PRHDT and FYEKMQ (reference sequence). Here the CDR3 reads CASSFREGGYGYTF. CDR3 DNA: TGTGCCAGCAGCTTCCGGGAGGGTGGCTATGGCTACACCTTC.